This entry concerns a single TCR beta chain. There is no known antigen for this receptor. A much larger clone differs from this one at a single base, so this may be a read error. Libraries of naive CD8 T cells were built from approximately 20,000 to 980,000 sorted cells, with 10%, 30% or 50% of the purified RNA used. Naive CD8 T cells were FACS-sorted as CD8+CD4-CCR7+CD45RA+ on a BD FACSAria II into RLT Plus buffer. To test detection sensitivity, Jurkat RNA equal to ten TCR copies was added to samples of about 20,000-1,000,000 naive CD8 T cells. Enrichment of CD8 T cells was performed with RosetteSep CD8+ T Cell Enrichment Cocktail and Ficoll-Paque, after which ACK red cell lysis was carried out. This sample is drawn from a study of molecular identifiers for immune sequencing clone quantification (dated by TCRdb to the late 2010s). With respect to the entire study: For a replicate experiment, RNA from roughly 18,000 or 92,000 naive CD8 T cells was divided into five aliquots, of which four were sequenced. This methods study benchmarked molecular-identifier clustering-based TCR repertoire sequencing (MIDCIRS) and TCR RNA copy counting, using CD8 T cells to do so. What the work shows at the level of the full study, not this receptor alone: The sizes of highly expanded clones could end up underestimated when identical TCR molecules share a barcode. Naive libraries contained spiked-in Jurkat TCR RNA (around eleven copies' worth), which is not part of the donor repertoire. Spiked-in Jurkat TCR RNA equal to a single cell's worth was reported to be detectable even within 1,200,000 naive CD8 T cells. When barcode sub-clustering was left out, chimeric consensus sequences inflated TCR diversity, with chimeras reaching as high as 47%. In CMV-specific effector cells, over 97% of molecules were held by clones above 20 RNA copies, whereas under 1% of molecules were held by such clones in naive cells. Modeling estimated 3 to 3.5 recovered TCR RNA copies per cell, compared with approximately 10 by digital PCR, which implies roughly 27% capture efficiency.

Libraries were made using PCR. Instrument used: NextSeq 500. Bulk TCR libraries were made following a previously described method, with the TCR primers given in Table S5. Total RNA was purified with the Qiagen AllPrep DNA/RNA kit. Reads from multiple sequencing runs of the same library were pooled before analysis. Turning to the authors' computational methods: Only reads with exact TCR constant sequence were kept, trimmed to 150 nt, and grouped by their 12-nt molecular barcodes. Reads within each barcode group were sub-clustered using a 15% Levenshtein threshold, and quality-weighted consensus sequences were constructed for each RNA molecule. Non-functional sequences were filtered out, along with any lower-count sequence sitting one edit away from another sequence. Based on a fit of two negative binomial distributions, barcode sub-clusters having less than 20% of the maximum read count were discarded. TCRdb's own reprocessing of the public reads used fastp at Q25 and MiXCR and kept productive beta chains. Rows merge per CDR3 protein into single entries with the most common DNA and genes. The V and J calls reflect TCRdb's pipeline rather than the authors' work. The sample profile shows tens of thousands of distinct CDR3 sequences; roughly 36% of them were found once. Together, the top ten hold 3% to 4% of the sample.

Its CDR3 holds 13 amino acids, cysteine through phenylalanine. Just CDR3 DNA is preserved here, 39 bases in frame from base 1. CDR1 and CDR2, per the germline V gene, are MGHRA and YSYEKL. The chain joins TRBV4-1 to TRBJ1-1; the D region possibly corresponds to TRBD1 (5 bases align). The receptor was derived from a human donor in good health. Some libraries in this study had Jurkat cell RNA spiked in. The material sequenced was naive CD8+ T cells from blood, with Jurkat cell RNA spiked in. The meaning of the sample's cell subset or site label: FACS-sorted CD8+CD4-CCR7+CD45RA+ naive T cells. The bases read TGCGCCAGCGGCCAAGGAGGGGCAGCCGAAGCTTTCTTT. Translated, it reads CASGQGGAAEAFF.